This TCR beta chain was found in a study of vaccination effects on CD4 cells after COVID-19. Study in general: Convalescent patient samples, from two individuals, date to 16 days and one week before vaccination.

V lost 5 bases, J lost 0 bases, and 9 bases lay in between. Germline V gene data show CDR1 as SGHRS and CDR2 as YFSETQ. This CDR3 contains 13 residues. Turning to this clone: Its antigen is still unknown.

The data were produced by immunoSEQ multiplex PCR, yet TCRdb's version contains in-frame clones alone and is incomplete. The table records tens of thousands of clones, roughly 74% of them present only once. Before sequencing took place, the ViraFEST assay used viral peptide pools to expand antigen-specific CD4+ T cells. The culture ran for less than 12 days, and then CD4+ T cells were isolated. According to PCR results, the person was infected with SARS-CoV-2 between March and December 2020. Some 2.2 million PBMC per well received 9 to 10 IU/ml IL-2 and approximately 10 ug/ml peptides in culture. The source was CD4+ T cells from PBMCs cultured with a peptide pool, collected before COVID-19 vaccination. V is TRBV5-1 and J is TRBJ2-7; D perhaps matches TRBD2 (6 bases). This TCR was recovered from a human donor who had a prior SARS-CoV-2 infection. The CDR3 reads CASRQGGSYEQYF. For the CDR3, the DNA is TGCGCCAGCAGGCAGGGAGGCTCCTACGAGCAGTACTTC.